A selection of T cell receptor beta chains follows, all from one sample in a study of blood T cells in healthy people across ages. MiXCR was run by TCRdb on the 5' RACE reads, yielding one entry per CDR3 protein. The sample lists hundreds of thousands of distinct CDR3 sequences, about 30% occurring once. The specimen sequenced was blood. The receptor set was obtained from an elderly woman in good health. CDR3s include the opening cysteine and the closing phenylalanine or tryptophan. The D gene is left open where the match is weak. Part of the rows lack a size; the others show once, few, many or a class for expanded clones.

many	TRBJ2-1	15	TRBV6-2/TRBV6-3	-	CASSSQGLTYNEQFF	TGTGCCAGCAGTTCTCAGGGGCTGACCTACAATGAGCAGTTCTTC
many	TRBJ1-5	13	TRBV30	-	CAWTPGWGQPQHF	TGTGCCTGGACCCCAGGGTGGGGTCAGCCCCAGCATTTT
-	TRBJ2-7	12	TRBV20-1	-	CSAKATTYEQYF	TGCAGTGCTAAAGCGACCACCTACGAGCAGTACTTC
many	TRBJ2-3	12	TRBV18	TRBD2	CATRGGTDTQYF	TGTGCCACCCGGGGGGGCACAGATACGCAGTATTTT
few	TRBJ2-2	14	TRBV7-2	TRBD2	CASSPRGLAEELFF	TGTGCCAGCAGCCCTAGAGGCCTAGCGGAGGAGCTGTTTTTT
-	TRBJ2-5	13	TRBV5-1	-	CASSLLSYNEQYF	TGCGCCAGCAGCCTACTTAGTTACAATGAGCAGTACTTC
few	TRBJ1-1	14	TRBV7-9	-	CASSLPMSGTEAFF	TGTGCCAGCAGCCTTCCCATGAGTGGGACTGAAGCTTTCTTT
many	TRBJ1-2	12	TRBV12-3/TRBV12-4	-	CASSISTGGYTF	TGTGCCAGCAGTATATCGACCGGGGGCTACACCTTC
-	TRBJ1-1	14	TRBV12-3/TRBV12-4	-	CASSQGGLSTEAFF	TGTGCCAGCAGCCAAGGAGGGCTAAGCACTGAAGCTTTCTTT
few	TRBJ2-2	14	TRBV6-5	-	CASARARGTGELFF	TGTGCCAGCGCTCGTGCTCGGGGCACCGGGGAGCTGTTTTTT
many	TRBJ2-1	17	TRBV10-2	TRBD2	CASSDIPGLAGRNEQFF	TGCGCCAGCAGTGACATACCGGGACTAGCGGGGAGGAATGAGCAGTTCTTC
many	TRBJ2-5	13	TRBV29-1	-	CSVPKGAWKTQYF	TGCAGCGTTCCTAAAGGGGCTTGGAAGACCCAGTACTTC
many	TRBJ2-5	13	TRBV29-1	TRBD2	CSVRTSGLETQYF	TGCAGCGTCCGGACTAGCGGTTTGGAGACCCAGTACTTC
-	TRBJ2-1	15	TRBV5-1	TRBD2	CTSSLGAGGYNEQFF	TGCACCAGCAGCTTGGGAGCGGGGGGCTACAATGAGCAGTTCTTC
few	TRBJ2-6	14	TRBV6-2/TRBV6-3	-	CASKKDSGANVLTF	TGTGCCAGCAAAAAAGACTCTGGGGCCAACGTCCTGACTTTC
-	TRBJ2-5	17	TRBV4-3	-	CASSPEDRRGYQETQYF	TGCGCCAGCAGCCCCGAGGATAGACGTGGGTACCAAGAGACCCAGTACTTC
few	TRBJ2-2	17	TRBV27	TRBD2	CASSSPGTSGGAGELFF	TGTGCCAGCAGTTCCCCCGGGACTAGCGGGGGTGCCGGGGAGCTGTTTTTT
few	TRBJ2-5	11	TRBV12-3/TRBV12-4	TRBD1	CASSLGDRGYF	TGTGCCAGCAGTTTAGGGGACAGGGGGTACTTC
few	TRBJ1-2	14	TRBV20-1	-	CSAREGERAYGYTF	TGCAGTGCTAGAGAAGGGGAACGGGCCTATGGCTACACCTTC
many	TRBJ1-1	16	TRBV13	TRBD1	CASSTQTLDRATEAFF	TGTGCCAGCAGCACCCAAACATTGGACAGGGCTACTGAAGCTTTCTTT
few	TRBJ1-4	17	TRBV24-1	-	CATSPGLQGAFEEKLFF	TGTGCCACCAGTCCCGGTTTACAGGGAGCTTTTGAGGAAAAACTGTTTTTT
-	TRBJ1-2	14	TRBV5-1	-	CASSCSSEGYGYTF	TGCGCCAGCAGCTGTTCGTCGGAAGGCTATGGCTACACCTTC
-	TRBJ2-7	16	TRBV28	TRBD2	CASSLDIRRGSYEQYF	TGTGCCAGCAGTTTAGATATCAGGCGGGGGTCCTACGAGCAGTACTTC
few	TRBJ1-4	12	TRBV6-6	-	CASRGTARKLFF	TGTGCCAGCAGGGGAACGGCTCGAAAACTGTTTTTT
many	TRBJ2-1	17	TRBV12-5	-	CASGLGTGHSSYNEQFF	-
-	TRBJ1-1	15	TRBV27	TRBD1	CASKPRTGFNTEAFF	TGTGCCAGCAAACCCCGGACAGGGTTTAACACTGAAGCTTTCTTT
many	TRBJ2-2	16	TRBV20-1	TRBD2	CSARDLAGGLGGELFF	TGCAGTGCTAGAGATCTAGCGGGGGGGCTTGGCGGGGAGCTGTTTTTT
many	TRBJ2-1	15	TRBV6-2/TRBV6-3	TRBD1	CASSRLGQGVNEQFF	TGTGCCAGCAGCCGCCTGGGGCAGGGGGTCAATGAGCAGTTCTTC
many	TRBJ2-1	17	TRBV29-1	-	CSAGGGGGRRTYNEQFF	TGCAGCGCGGGGGGGGGAGGGGGCCGAAGAACCTACAATGAGCAGTTCTTC
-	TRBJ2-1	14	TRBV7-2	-	CASSLAGGRYVQFF	TGTGCCAGCAGCTTAGCGGGGGGGCGCTATGTGCAGTTCTTC
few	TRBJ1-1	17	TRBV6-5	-	CASSYQRRRGRNTEAFF	TGTGCCAGCAGTTACCAACGCCGAAGAGGGAGGAACACTGAAGCTTTCTTT
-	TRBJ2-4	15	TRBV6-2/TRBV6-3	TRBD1	CASSSRTGAENIQYF	TGTGCCAGCAGTTCCCGGACAGGGGCGGAAAACATTCAGTACTTC
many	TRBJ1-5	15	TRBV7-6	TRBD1	CASSLGTGVNQPQHF	TGTGCCAGCAGCTTAGGGACAGGGGTCAATCAGCCCCAGCATTTT
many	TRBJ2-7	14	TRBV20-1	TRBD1	CSADAGTGGYEQYF	TGCAGTGCCGACGCCGGGACAGGGGGTTACGAGCAGTACTTC
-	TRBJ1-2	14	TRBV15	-	CATAPSGGGYGYTF	TGTGCCACCGCCCCATCGGGGGGGGGCTATGGCTACACCTTC
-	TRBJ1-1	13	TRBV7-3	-	CASSRDKATEAFF	TGTGCCAGCAGCCGGGACAAGGCAACTGAAGCTTTCTTT
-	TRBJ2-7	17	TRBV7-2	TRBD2	CASSLLLAGGRPYEQYF	TGTGCCAGCAGCTTATTACTAGCGGGGGGACGACCCTACGAGCAGTACTTC
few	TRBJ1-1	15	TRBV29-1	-	CSVASSNQGRSGAFF	TGCAGCGTGGCGAGCTCGAATCAGGGAAGGTCTGGAGCTTTCTTT
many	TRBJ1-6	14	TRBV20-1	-	CSARVWGDDSPLHF	TGCAGTGCTAGGGTGTGGGGCGACGATTCACCCCTCCACTTT
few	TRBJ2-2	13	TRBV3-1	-	CASSHSGEGELFF	TGTGCCAGCAGCCATAGTGGGGAAGGGGAGCTGTTTTTT
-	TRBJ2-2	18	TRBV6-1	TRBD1	CASSEQDRGSLNTGELFF	TGTGCCAGCAGTGAGCAGGACAGGGGATCTTTGAACACCGGGGAGCTGTTTTTT
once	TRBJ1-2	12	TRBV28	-	CVSSRTEYGYTF	TGTGTCAGCAGCCGGACAGAATATGGCTACACCTTC
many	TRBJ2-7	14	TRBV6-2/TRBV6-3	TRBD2	CASSNGGKDYEQYF	TGTGCCAGCAGTAACGGGGGGAAGGACTACGAGCAGTACTTC
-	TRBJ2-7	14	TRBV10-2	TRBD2	CASSAGTSGITQYF	TGCGCCAGCAGTGCCGGGACTAGCGGGATCACCCAGTACTTC
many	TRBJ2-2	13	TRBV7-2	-	CASSLRWSGELFF	TGTGCCAGCAGCCTAAGATGGTCCGGGGAGCTGTTTTTT
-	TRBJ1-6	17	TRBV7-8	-	CASIQGQQVSYNSPLHF	TGTGCCAGCATCCAGGGTCAACAGGTGTCCTATAATTCACCCCTCCACTTT
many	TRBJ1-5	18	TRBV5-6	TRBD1	CASSLTGTGVMSNQPQHF	TGTGCCAGCAGCTTGACCGGGACAGGGGTCATGAGCAATCAGCCCCAGCATTTT
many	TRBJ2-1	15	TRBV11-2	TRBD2	CASSLGLSPANEQFF	TGTGCCAGCAGCTTGGGACTATCCCCCGCCAATGAGCAGTTCTTC
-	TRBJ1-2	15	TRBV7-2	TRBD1	CASSSTNGPGQGATF	TGTGCCAGCAGCTCCACAAACGGTCCGGGACAGGGGGCCACCTTC
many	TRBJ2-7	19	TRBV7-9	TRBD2	CASSLDWASGGFGHYEQYF	TGTGCCAGCAGCTTAGACTGGGCTAGCGGGGGATTTGGCCACTACGAGCAGTACTTC
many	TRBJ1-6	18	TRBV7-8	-	CASSLLGRASSYNSPLHF	TGTGCCAGCAGCCTGTTGGGCCGTGCGAGCTCCTATAATTCACCCCTCCACTTT
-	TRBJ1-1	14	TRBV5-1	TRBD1	CASQGGAGSTEAFF	TGCGCCAGTCAGGGGGGTGCGGGAAGCACTGAAGCTTTCTTT
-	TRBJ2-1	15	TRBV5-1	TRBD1	CASSLAGGQANEQFF	TGCGCCAGCAGCTTGGCCGGGGGACAGGCTAATGAGCAGTTCTTC
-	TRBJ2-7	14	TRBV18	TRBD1	CASSHDRGIYEQYF	TGTGCCAGCTCCCACGACAGGGGGATCTACGAGCAGTACTTC
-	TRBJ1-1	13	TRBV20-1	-	CSAPGYGGPEAFF	TGCAGTGCCCCGGGGTATGGGGGTCCTGAAGCTTTCTTT
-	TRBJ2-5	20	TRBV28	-	CASSLRSTRVVQGGRETQYF	TGTGCCAGCAGTTTACGCTCTACGCGGGTAGTACAGGGCGGGCGAGAGACCCAGTACTTC
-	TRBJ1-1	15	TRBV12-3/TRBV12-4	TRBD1	CATKPGTGVRAEAFF	TGTGCCACCAAACCCGGGACAGGGGTTCGGGCTGAAGCTTTCTTT
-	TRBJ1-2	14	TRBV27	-	CASSLRAANYGYTF	TGTGCCAGCAGTTTAAGGGCGGCAAACTATGGCTACACCTTC
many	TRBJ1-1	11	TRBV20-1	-	CSARMYTEAFF	TGCAGTGCTAGGATGTACACTGAAGCTTTCTTT
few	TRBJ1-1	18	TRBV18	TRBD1	CASSYTGTGGLGNTEAFF	TGTGCCAGCTCATACACCGGGACAGGGGGCTTGGGGAACACTGAAGCTTTCTTT